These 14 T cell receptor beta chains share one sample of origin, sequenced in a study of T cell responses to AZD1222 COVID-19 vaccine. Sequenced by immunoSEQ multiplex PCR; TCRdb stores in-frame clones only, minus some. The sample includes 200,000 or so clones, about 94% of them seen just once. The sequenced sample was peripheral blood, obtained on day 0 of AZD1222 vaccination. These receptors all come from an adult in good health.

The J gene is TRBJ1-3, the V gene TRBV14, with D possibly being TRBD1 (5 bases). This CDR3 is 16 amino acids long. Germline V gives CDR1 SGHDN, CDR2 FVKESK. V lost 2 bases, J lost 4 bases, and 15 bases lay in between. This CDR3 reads CASSQLLQGTGNTIYF. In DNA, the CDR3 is TGTGCCAGCAGCCAACTCCTCCAGGGTACCGGAAACACCATATATTTT.

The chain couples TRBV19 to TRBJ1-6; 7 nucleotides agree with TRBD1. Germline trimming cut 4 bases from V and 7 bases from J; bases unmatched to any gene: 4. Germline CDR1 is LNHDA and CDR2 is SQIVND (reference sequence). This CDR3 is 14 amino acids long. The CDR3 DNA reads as TGTGCCAGTAGTACGACAGGGCGCAATTCACCCCTCCACTTT. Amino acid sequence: CASSTTGRNSPLHF. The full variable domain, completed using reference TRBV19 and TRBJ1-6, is DGGITQSPKYLFRKEGQNVTLSCEQNLNHDAMYWYRQDPGQGLRLIYYSQIVNDFQKGDIAEGYSVSREKKESFPLTVTSAQKNPTAFYLCASSTTGRNSPLHFGNGTRLTVT.

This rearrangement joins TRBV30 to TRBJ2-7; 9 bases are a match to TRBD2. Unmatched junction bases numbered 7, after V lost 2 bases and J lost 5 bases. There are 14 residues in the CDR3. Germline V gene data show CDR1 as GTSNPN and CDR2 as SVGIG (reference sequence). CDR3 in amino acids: CAWSPRAGGHEQYF. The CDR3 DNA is TGTGCCTGGAGTCCTCGAGCGGGAGGCCACGAGCAGTACTTC. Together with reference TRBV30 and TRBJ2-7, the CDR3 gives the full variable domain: SQTIHQWPATLVQPVGSPLSLECTVEGTSNPNLYWYRQAAGRGLQLLFYSVGIGQISSEVPQNLSASRPQDRQFILSSKKLLLSDSGFYLCAWSPRAGGHEQYFGPGTRLTVT.

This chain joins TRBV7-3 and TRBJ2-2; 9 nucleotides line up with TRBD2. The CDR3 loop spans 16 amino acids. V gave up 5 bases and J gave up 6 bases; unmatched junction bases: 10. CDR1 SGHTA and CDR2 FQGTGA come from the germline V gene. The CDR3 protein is CASSEMGGRAPGELFF. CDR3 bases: TGTGCCAGCAGCGAAATGGGCGGGAGGGCCCCCGGGGAGCTGTTTTTT.

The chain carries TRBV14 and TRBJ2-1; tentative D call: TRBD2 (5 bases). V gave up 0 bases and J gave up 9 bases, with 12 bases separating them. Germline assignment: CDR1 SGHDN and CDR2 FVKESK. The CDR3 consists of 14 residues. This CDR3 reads CASSQESRESEQFF. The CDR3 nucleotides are TGTGCCAGCAGCCAAGAATCACGGGAAAGTGAGCAGTTCTTC.

The CDR3 coding sequence is TGCAGCGTTGGGGACAGGGACCCCAATCAGCCCCAGCATTTT. Translating it yields CSVGDRDPNQPQHF. The chain uses TRBV29-1 and TRBJ1-5, with TRBD1 matching over 9 bases. CDR1 is SQVTM and CDR2 is ANQGSEA in the germline V gene. J gave up 3 bases and V 4 bases, and 4 bases lay outside the gene matches. The CDR3 totals 14 residues.

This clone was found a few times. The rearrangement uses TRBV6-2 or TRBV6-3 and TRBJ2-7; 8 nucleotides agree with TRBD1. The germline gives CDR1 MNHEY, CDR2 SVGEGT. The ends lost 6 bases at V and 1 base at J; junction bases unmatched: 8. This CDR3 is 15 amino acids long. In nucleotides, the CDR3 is TGTGCCAGCAGCCGGACTGGACAGGGTTCCTACGAGCAGTACTTC. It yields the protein CASSRTGQGSYEQYF.

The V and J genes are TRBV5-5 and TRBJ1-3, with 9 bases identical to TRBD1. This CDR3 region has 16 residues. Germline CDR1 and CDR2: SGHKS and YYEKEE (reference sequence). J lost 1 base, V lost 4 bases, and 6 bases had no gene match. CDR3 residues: CASSQTTGGSGNTIYF. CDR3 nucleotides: TGTGCCAGCAGCCAAACGACAGGGGGATCTGGAAACACCATATATTTT.

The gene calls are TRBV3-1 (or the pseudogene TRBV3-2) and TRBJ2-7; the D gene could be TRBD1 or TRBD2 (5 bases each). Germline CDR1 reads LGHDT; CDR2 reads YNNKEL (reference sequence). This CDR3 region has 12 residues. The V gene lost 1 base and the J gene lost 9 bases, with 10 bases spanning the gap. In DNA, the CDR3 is TGTGCCAGCAGCCAAGGGGGGTCAGGGCAGTACTTC. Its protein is CASSQGGSGQYF.

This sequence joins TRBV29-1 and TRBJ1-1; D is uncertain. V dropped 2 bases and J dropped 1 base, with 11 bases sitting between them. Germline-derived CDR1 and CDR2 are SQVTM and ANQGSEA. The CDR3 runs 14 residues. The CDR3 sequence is CSVERYGKNTEAFF. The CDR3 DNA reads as TGCAGCGTTGAAAGGTACGGCAAGAACACTGAAGCTTTCTTT.

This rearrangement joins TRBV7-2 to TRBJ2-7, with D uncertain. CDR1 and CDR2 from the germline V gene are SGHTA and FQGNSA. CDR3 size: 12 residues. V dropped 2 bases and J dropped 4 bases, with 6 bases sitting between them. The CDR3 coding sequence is TGTGCCAGCAGCTTATCCGGGTACGAGCAGTACTTC. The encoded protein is CASSLSGYEQYF.

DNA of the CDR3: TGTGCCAGCAGCGCTCTGGGACAGGGGGCCGGAAACACCATATATTTT. Translation: CASSALGQGAGNTIYF. The chain is built from TRBV9 and TRBJ1-3; 12 bases agree with TRBD1. CDR3 size: 16 residues. Germline assignment: CDR1 SGDLS and CDR2 YYNGEE. J lost 4 bases, V lost 3 bases, and 5 bases had no gene match. Variable domain in full (rest from reference TRBV9 and TRBJ1-3): DSGVTQTPKHLITATGQRVTLRCSPRSGDLSVYWYQQSLDQGLQFLIQYYNGEERAKGNILERFSAQQFPDLHSELNLSSLELGDSALYFCASSALGQGAGNTIYFGEGSWLTVV.

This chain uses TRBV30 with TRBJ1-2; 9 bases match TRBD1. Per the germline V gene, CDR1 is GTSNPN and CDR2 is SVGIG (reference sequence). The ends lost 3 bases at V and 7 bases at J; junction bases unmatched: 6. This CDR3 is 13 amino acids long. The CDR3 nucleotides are TGTGCCTGGAGCGGACAGGGGAAGGGTGGCTACACCTTC. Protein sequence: CAWSGQGKGGYTF.

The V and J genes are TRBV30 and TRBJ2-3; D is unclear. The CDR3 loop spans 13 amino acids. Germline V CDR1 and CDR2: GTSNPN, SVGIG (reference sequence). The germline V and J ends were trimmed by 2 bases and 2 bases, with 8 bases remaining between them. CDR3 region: CAWSSYNTDTQYF. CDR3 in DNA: TGTGCCTGGAGTTCCTATAACACAGATACGCAGTATTTT.